This TCR beta chain was observed in a study of blood T cell repertoires in COVID-19. Study as a whole: The United States, Italy and Spain were the sources of the acute and convalescent COVID-19 samples. PBMCs, B-cell-depleted T cells, or T cells provided the cDNA or gDNA that made up the material.

Trimming removed 6 bases from V and 6 bases from J, with 9 bases in between. This CDR3 is built from 11 residues. The germline gives CDR1 MNHNY, CDR2 SVGAGI (reference sequence). In the original processing: Reference gene primer amplification yielded estimated nucleated cell counts. Repertoires were generated with immunoSEQ multiplex PCR, while TCRdb's copy carries only in-frame clones and drops some. V and J calls and clone size are given by that table; D and trimming were obtained from the DNA. The sample lists 280,000 or so clones, about 89% occurring once. Sequenced material: peripheral blood. V gene TRBV6-6 combines with J gene TRBJ2-7; perhaps TRBD2 as D (5 bases). This clonotype was sampled from a woman aged 55-70 years with acute or convalescent COVID-19. The CDR3 sequence: CASRGAGEQYF. CDR3 in DNA: TGTGCCAGCAGGGGCGCGGGCGAGCAGTACTTC.